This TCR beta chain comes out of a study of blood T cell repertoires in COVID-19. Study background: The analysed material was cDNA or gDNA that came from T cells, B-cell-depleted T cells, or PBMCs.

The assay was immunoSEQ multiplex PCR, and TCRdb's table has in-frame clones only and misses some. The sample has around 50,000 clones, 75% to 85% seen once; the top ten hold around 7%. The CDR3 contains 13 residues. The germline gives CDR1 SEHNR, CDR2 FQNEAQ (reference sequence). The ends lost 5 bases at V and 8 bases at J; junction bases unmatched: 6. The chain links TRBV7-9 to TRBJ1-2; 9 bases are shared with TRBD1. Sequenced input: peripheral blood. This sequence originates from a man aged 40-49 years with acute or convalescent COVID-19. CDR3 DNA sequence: TGTGCCAGCAGCGCTGACAGGGGGAACGGCTACACCTTC. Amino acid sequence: CASSADRGNGYTF. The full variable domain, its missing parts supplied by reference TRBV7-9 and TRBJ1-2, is DTGVSQNPRHKITKRGQNVTFRCDPISEHNRLYWYRQTLGQGPEFLTYFQNEAQLEKSRLLSDRFSAERPKGSFSTLEIQRTEQGDSAMYLCASSADRGNGYTFGSGTRLTVV.